This T cell receptor beta chain originates from a study of blood T cell repertoires in COVID-19. Study background: The origin of the acute and convalescent COVID-19 samples was the United States, Italy and Spain. PBMCs, B-cell-depleted T cells, or T cells were the source of the cDNA or gDNA that made up the material.

Per the original methods: Reference gene primer amplification yielded estimated nucleated cell counts. Produced via immunoSEQ multiplex PCR; TCRdb's table is partial and in-frame only. V and J calls and clone size are those listed in that table; D and trimming were worked out from the DNA. The sample has about 220,000 clones, 65% to 90% seen once; the top ten hold about 8.9%. The V gene lost 4 bases and the J gene lost 0 bases, with 11 bases spanning the gap. Germline loops: CDR1 SGDLS, CDR2 YYNGEE. CDR3 length equals 15 residues. The chain couples TRBV9 to TRBJ1-3, with a possible D match to TRBD1 (6 bases). The sequence was obtained from a man in his fifties or sixties with active or convalescent COVID-19. Sequencing was done on a sample of peripheral blood. The CDR3, as DNA: TGTGCCAGCAGCCCCGGACAGCCCTCTGGAAACACCATATATTTT. This sequence encodes CASSPGQPSGNTIYF.